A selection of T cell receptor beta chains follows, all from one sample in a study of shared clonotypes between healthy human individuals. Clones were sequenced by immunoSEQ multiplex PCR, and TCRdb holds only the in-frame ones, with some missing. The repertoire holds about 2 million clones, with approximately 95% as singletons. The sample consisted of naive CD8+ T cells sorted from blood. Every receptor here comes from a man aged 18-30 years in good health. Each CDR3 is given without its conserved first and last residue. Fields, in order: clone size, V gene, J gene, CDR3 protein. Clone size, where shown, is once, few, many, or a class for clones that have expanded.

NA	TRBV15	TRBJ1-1	ATSRDRTHLPEAF
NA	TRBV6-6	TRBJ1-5	ASSYATLSYNQPQH
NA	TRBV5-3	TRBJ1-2	ARSPGGYT
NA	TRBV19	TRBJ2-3	ASSISPDRALGDTQY
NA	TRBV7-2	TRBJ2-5	ASSLSSGWTGVRETQY
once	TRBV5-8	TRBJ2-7	ASSPGTGVEQY
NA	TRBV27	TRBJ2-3	ASGRWTSGSTDTQY
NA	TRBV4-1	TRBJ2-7	ASSQTRGGYEQY
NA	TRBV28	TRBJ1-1	ASSPGGERNTEAF
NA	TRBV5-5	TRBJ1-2	ASSLAGPGIDYGYT
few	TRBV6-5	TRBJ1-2	ASSYSQGAEGYT
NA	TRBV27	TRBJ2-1	ASSFDVGGGNEQF
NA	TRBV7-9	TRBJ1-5	ASTTDNQPQH
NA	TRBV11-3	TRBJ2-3	ASSDLTGTSGRDTQY
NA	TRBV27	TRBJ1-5	ASSLGQGENQPQH
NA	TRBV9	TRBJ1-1	ASSVYADGTEAF
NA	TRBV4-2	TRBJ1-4	ASSQDDEKLF
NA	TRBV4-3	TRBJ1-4	ASSRGTEGTNEKLF
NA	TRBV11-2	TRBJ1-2	ASRHTGDYYGYT
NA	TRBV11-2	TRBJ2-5	ASSLAQGQVQETQY
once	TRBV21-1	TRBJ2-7	ASSKDRGSSYEQY
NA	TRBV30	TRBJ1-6	AWSVGQGDSPLH
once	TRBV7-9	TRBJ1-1	ASSARTALNTEAF
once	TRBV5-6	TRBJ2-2	ASFRQENTGELF
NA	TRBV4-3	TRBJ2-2	ASSQEPGTSANTGELF
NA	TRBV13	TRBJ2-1	ASTSGGAGGYNEQF
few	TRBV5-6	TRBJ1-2	ASSPREGTNYGYT
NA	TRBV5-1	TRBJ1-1	ASSGRDSGDTEAF
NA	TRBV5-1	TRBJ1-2	ASSLGVAGYGYT
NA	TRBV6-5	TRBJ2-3	ASSYSAGGPSDTQY
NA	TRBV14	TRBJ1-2	ASSQGSRLYGYT
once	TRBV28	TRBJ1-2	ASRIREPSGYT
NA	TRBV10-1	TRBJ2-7	ASSVDRAHRPPYEQY
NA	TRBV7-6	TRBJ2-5	ASSLRAEQETQY
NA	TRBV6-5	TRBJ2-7	ASSEILSYEQY
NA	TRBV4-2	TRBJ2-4	ASSLAGGSTIQY
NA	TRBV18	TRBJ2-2	ASSPFSEGTGELF
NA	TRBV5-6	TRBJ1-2	ASSFVAEIGYT